A single T cell receptor beta chain is shown here with its context. The antigen is unknown. The sample belongs to a study of CD8+ T cells in alopecia areata. Study as a whole: Tofacitinib administration persisted for 6 to 18 months, succeeded by 6 months off drug.

Isolation of CD4+ and CD8+ T cells from PBMCs was achieved by sorting. Study-level results: With patients, TCR sharing proved less clear than in mice, a difference possibly related to HLA.

CDR3 length: 13 amino acids. With 4 bases removed from V and 4 bases from J, the gap between germline ends came to 8 bases. Germline V CDR1 and CDR2: MNHEY, SMNVEV (reference sequence). Extraction of RNA preceded its reverse transcription into cDNA, which served as the sequencing template. The method was immunoSEQ multiplex PCR; TCRdb's version includes in-frame clones alone and lacks a portion of them. The repertoire holds some 170,000 clones, 65% to 75% seen once, with roughly 11% in the top ten. The sample consisted of CD8+ T cells sorted from blood, taken at week 0. The chain employs TRBV27 and TRBJ1-5, with a tentative D call TRBD1 (6 bases). This clonotype was sampled from a human donor with alopecia areata. The CDR3 region is CASSSRGNQPQHF. CDR3 DNA sequence: TGTGCCAGCAGTTCCAGGGGAAATCAGCCCCAGCATTTT.